Presented here are 32 T cell receptor beta chains from one specimen sequenced in a study of vaccination effects on CD4 cells after COVID-19. Their cognate antigens are unknown. Before sequencing took place, the ViraFEST assay used viral peptide pools to expand antigen-specific CD4+ T cells. It was after approximately 11 days of culture that CD4+ T cells were isolated. Each vaccine recipient was nucleocapsid antibody negative and had no prior SARS-CoV-2 infection. This table comes from immunoSEQ multiplex PCR, and its TCRdb copy is limited to in-frame clones, with some not included. Counted here are some 60,000 clones, around 69% occurring once; the ten biggest clones make up approximately 2.6%. Source: CD4+ T cells from PBMCs cultured with HCoV-NL63 spike peptides, taken before COVID-19 vaccination. These receptors all stem from a human donor who received a COVID-19 vaccine.

This clone was seen more than once but under ten times. The chain couples TRBV6-4 to TRBJ2-6; D remains unclear. There are 16 residues in the CDR3. The germline CDR1 and CDR2 sequences are MRHNA and SNTAGT. The V end lost 0 bases, the J end lost 0 bases, and 6 bases lay between the germline ends. The CDR3 coding sequence is TGTGCCAGCAGTGACTCTAGGCGCTCTGGGGCCAACGTCCTGACTTTC. Its translation is CASSDSRRSGANVLTF.

This rearrangement joins TRBV10-3 to TRBJ1-6; D is ambiguous. The germline gives CDR1 ENHRY, CDR2 SYGVKD. This CDR3 is 12 amino acids long. Trimming removed 9 bases from V and 6 bases from J, with 9 bases in between. CDR3 nucleotide sequence: TGTGCCATTGGGCAGACTAATTCACCCCTCCACTTT. It encodes CAIGQTNSPLHF.

This clone was detected only once. The chain links TRBV21-1 to TRBJ2-7; the D call TRBD1 from the table was never checked on the DNA. TRBV21-1 has pseudogene status. The CDR3 loop spans 17 amino acids. Here the CDR3 DNA reads TGTGCCAGCAGCAAAAGGGGGTCTACAGGCCTCCGCTACGAGCAGTACGTC. The encoded protein is CASSKRGSTGLRYEQYV.

The V gene is TRBV5-5, the J gene TRBJ2-7; weak D call: TRBD2 (6 bases). Looked up from germline, CDR1 is SGHKS and CDR2 is YYEKEE (reference sequence). The CDR3 is 14 amino acids. Between the trimmed V and J ends, which lost 2 bases and 7 bases, there was a span of 16 bases. This CDR3 reads CASSLGFTGGEQYV. For the CDR3, the DNA is TGTGCCAGCAGCTTAGGTTTCACCGGGGGTGAGCAGTACGTC.

A word on this clone: Other DNA variants within this sample encode the same CDR3. The rearrangement uses TRBV5-1 and TRBJ2-5, with unresolved D. The CDR3 runs to 13 residues. V was shortened by 0 bases and J by 1 base, with 4 bases between the two germline ends. CDR1 SGHRS and CDR2 YFSETQ come from the germline V gene. CDR3 sequence: CASSLGTQETQYF. The CDR3 DNA sequence: TGCGCCAGCAGCTTGGGGACCCAAGAGACCCAGTACTTC.

V is TRBV5-1 and J is TRBJ2-2; no reliable D call. V was cut by 4 bases and J by 7 bases, with 11 bases left in between. The CDR3 is made up of 13 amino acids. CDR1 and CDR2 (germline): SGHRS, YFSETQ. The CDR3 spells CASSPPIVGELFF. CDR3 DNA: TGCGCCAGCAGCCCCCCTATAGTCGGGGAGCTGTTTTTT.

V is TRBV3-1 (or the pseudogene TRBV3-2) and J is TRBJ2-4; 11 bases are shared with TRBD1. V gave up 3 bases and J gave up 15 bases; unmatched junction bases: 10. Germline V gene lookup returns CDR1 LGHDT and CDR2 YNNKEL (reference sequence). There are 14 residues in the CDR3. CDR3 nucleotides: TGTGCCAGCAGCCAGCCCGGGACAGGGGGTGAAGTGTACTTC. This encodes CASSQPGTGGEVYF.

The chain recombines TRBV18 with TRBJ1-2; no definite D call. V lost 1 base and J 4 bases, leaving 10 bases between the germline ends. The CDR3 has 14 amino acids. CDR1 and CDR2 (germline): KGHSH, LQKENI. The CDR3 DNA reads TGTGCCAGCTCACCACGTCAGGAGTCCTATGGCTACACCTTC. Protein: CASSPRQESYGYTF.

This clone was detected only a few times. The V and J genes are TRBV10-3 and TRBJ1-1; D gene uncertain. The V gene lost 8 bases and the J gene lost 0 bases, with 4 bases spanning the gap. The CDR3 is made up of 11 amino acids. Germline-derived CDR1 and CDR2 are ENHRY and SYGVKD. In DNA form, the CDR3 reads TGTGCCATCGGGGTGAACACTGAAGCTTTCTTT. It translates to CAIGVNTEAFF.

The chain carries TRBV5-4 and TRBJ2-5; no firm D call. Germline assignment: CDR1 SGHNT and CDR2 YYREEE (reference sequence). CDR3 length equals 14 residues. Trimming shortened V by 4 bases and J by 0 bases, and 10 bases separated the two germline ends. The CDR3 sequence is CASSPGGHQETQYF. The CDR3, as DNA: TGTGCCAGCAGCCCTGGCGGCCACCAAGAGACCCAGTACTTC.

The CDR3 loop reads CASSQGGGGNMLFF. The DNA of the CDR3 is TGCGCCAGCAGCCAAGGAGGGGGAGGGAATATGTTGTTTTTT. The chain links TRBV4-3 to TRBJ1-4, with D perhaps matching TRBD1 (6 bases). Germline V gives CDR1 LGHNA, CDR2 YSLEER. With 1 base removed from V and 15 bases from J, the gap between germline ends came to 18 bases. The CDR3 is 14 amino acids.

V is TRBV19 and J is TRBJ2-2; TRBD1 aligns across 8 bases. In germline, CDR1 is LNHDA, CDR2 SQIVND (reference sequence). The CDR3 runs 15 residues. With V trimmed by 3 bases and J by 3 bases, 3 bases remained unmatched. CDR3 in amino acids: CASSMKDRDTGELFF. The CDR3 coding sequence is TGTGCCAGTAGTATGAAGGACAGGGACACCGGGGAGCTGTTTTTT. The complete variable domain, with remaining parts taken from reference TRBV19 and TRBJ2-2, reads DGGITQSPKYLFRKEGQNVTLSCEQNLNHDAMYWYRQDPGQGLRLIYYSQIVNDFQKGDIAEGYSVSREKKESFPLTVTSAQKNPTAFYLCASSMKDRDTGELFFGEGSRLTVL.

The chain is built from TRBV7-2 and TRBJ2-7; D gene ambiguous. Germline assignment: CDR1 SGHTA and CDR2 FQGNSA. V dropped 5 bases and J dropped 0 bases, with 11 bases sitting between them. This CDR3 has 14 amino acids. The CDR3 region is CASSPQGSSYEQYV. The CDR3 DNA reads as TGTGCCAGCAGCCCGCAAGGAAGCTCCTACGAGCAGTACGTC.

The chain uses TRBV5-5 and TRBJ1-4; no clear D gene. Germline values: CDR1 SGHKS, CDR2 YYEKEE (reference sequence). V lost 3 bases to trimming and J lost 4 bases, with 19 bases between them. This CDR3 comprises 17 residues. CDR3 DNA: TGTGCCAGCAGCTCTCACCTCGGGGAGGGTGGTAATGAAAAACTGTTTTTT. Protein product: CASSSHLGEGGNEKLFF.

The chain is built from TRBV5-1 and TRBJ1-2; no clear D. V was pared by 1 base and J by 0 bases, with 7 bases between. In germline, CDR1 is SGHRS, CDR2 YFSETQ. The CDR3 is 14 amino acids. In nucleotides, the CDR3 is TGCGCCAGCAGCTTGTTAACAACTAACTATGGCTACACCTTC. This encodes CASSLLTTNYGYTF.

The chain employs TRBV6-6 and TRBJ1-3, with D possibly being TRBD1 (6 bases). This CDR3 is built from 16 residues. Trimming left V 6 bases short and J 0 bases short, with 15 bases between. The germline V gene has CDR1 MNHNY and CDR2 SVGAGI (reference sequence). CDR3 sequence reads: CASSVPGHYSGNTIYF. The CDR3 coding sequence is TGTGCCAGCAGCGTACCGGGACACTACTCTGGAAACACCATATATTTT.

This chain joins TRBV5-1 and TRBJ2-7; D possibly uses TRBD1 or TRBD2 (5 bases each). The CDR3 is 15 amino acids. Trimming stripped 4 bases from V and 0 bases from J, with 14 bases between. Per germline, CDR1 SGHRS and CDR2 YFSETQ. CDR3 residues: CASSPGPSSSYEQYV. The CDR3 DNA follows: TGCGCCAGCAGCCCGGGGCCGTCAAGCTCCTACGAGCAGTACGTC.

V gene TRBV9 combines with J gene TRBJ2-3, with 11 nucleotides matching TRBD1. Germline V lookup: CDR1 SGDLS, CDR2 YYNGEE. J gave up 6 bases and V 2 bases, and 8 bases lay outside the gene matches. The CDR3 covers 16 residues. Written as DNA, the CDR3 is TGTGCCAGCAGCGTTACCGGGACAGGGGGTTTGGATACGCAGTATTTT. Its translation: CASSVTGTGGLDTQYF.

The rearrangement uses TRBV3-1 (or the pseudogene TRBV3-2) and TRBJ2-2, with 12 bases that match TRBD2. Looked up from germline, CDR1 is LGHDT and CDR2 is YNNKEL (reference sequence). The CDR3 runs 15 residues. V gave up 4 bases and J gave up 4 bases; unmatched junction bases: 1. The CDR3 region has the DNA TGTGCCAGCAGCCGGGGACTAGCGGGCACCGGGGAGCTGTTTTTT. Translating gives CASSRGLAGTGELFF.

The chain joins TRBV3-1 (or the pseudogene TRBV3-2) to TRBJ1-3; 7 bases align to TRBD1. Germline V gene sequence: CDR1 LGHDT, CDR2 YNNKEL (reference sequence). The V gene end was trimmed by 10 bases and the J gene end by 0 bases; junction bases not matched to a gene: 3. The CDR3 length is 13 residues. The CDR3 region is CATQGNSGNTIYF. CDR3 in DNA: TGTGCCACACAGGGGAACTCTGGAAACACCATATATTTT.

The V gene is TRBV5-1, the J gene TRBJ2-2; tentatively, D is TRBD1 or TRBD2 (5 bases each). Germline CDR1 and CDR2: SGHRS and YFSETQ. This CDR3 has 14 amino acids. Trimming stripped 2 bases from V and 6 bases from J, with 11 bases between. The CDR3: CASSFGARAGELFF. The CDR3 DNA reads as TGCGCCAGCAGCTTCGGGGCTCGGGCCGGGGAGCTGTTTTTT.

This clone turned up a few times. The rearrangement joins TRBV4-3 to TRBJ1-2; 9 bases are a match to TRBD1. This CDR3 region has 14 residues. V lost 2 bases to trimming and J lost 7 bases; unmatched junction nucleotides: 5. Germline V CDR1 and CDR2: LGHNA, YSLEER. CDR3 in DNA: TGCGCCAGCAGCCAAATACAGGGGGCCGGTGGCTACACCTTC. Protein sequence: CASSQIQGAGGYTF.

In this sample, this clone turned up a few times. This chain connects TRBV2 to TRBJ2-2, with a weak D call TRBD2 (6 bases). CDR3 length: 15 amino acids. In germline, CDR1 is SNHLY, CDR2 FYNNEI. Trimming shortened V by 7 bases and J by 1 base, and 13 bases separated the two germline ends. The CDR3 protein is CASTGFGGNTGELFF. DNA of the CDR3: TGTGCCAGCACTGGGTTCGGGGGGAACACCGGGGAGCTGTTTTTT.

This clone was counted a few times. The rearrangement uses TRBV5-5 and TRBJ1-3; tentative D call: TRBD1 (5 bases). The V and J ends lost 0 bases and 2 bases respectively, with 9 bases between them. The CDR3 consists of 15 residues. Germline V gives CDR1 SGHKS, CDR2 YYEKEE (reference sequence). The CDR3 DNA is TGTGCCAGCAGCTTGGCCGAAGGGGCTGGAAACACCATATATTTT. As protein: CASSLAEGAGNTIYF.

DNA for the CDR3: TGTGCCAGCAGCCTCACAGGGGCCGACACTGAAGCTTTCTTT. Translating it yields CASSLTGADTEAFF. The V gene is TRBV5-4, the J gene TRBJ1-1; 7 bases match TRBD1. The CDR3 has 14 amino acids. Germline V gives CDR1 SGHNT, CDR2 YYREEE (reference sequence). The trim removed 4 bases at V and 3 bases at J, leaving 6 bases unmatched.

The chain is built from TRBV20-1 and TRBJ2-5; D perhaps matches TRBD2 (5 bases). The CDR3 is 12 residues long. The germline V gene has CDR1 DFQATT and CDR2 SNEGSKA (reference sequence). Trimming removed 3 bases at V and 7 bases at J, with 12 bases between. The CDR3 DNA reads as TGCAGTGCTAGTGACGGCGCGGGGACCCAGTACTTC. It yields the protein CSASDGAGTQYF.

The V call is TRBV6-5, the J call TRBJ2-7; TRBD2 aligns across 7 bases. Germline values: CDR1 MNHEY, CDR2 SVGAGI. Unmatched junction bases numbered 11, after V lost 6 bases and J lost 3 bases. This CDR3 region has 15 residues. This CDR3 is CASRPSAGENYEQYV. The CDR3, as DNA: TGTGCCAGCAGACCCTCGGCGGGGGAAAACTACGAGCAGTACGTC.

The chain couples TRBV5-5 to TRBJ2-2, with a weak D call TRBD1 (6 bases). With 0 bases removed from V and 5 bases from J, the gap between germline ends came to 23 bases. The germline V gene encodes CDR1 SGHKS and CDR2 YYEKEE (reference sequence). This CDR3 comprises 19 residues. The CDR3 DNA follows: TGTGCCAGCAGCTTGGAAGGGGCTACCCCGGGACAAACAACCGGGGAGCTGTTTTTT. Translating gives CASSLEGATPGQTTGELFF.

This clone was observed a few times. The J gene is TRBJ1-3, the V gene TRBV5-1; D remains unclear. The germline V gene has CDR1 SGHRS and CDR2 YFSETQ. The germline V and J ends were trimmed by 5 bases and 1 base, with 7 bases remaining between them. This CDR3 is built from 13 residues. CDR3 protein: CASRSASGNTIYF. As DNA, the CDR3 is TGCGCCAGCAGGTCAGCTTCTGGAAACACCATATATTTT.

There are a few counts of this clone. The V and J genes are TRBV7-9 and TRBJ2-7, with D perhaps matching TRBD1 (5 bases). The CDR3 covers 13 residues. Between the trimmed V and J ends, which lost 5 bases and 3 bases, there was a span of 11 bases. CDR1 is SEHNR, CDR2 FQNEAQ, per germline (reference sequence). CDR3 residues: CASSPPRGYEQYV. The DNA of the CDR3 is TGTGCCAGCAGCCCTCCTAGGGGCTACGAGCAGTACGTC.

The V call is TRBV4-3, the J call TRBJ1-2, with unresolved D. CDR1 and CDR2 (germline): LGHNA, YSLEER. The CDR3 loop spans 15 amino acids. V gave up 1 base and J gave up 2 bases, with 11 bases separating them. The CDR3 DNA sequence: TGCGCCAGCAGCCAAGTGGTCACCGGGAACTATGGCTACACCTTC. Protein product: CASSQVVTGNYGYTF.

This clone was seen more than once but under ten times. The chain carries TRBV11-2 and TRBJ1-6; no reliable D call. V lost 7 bases and J lost 7, with 17 bases in between. Germline CDR1 is SGHAT and CDR2 is FQNNGV. There are 15 residues in the CDR3. CDR3 region: CASTRIETDNSPLHF. The DNA of the CDR3 is TGTGCCAGCACCAGAATCGAGACGGACAATTCACCCCTCCACTTT.